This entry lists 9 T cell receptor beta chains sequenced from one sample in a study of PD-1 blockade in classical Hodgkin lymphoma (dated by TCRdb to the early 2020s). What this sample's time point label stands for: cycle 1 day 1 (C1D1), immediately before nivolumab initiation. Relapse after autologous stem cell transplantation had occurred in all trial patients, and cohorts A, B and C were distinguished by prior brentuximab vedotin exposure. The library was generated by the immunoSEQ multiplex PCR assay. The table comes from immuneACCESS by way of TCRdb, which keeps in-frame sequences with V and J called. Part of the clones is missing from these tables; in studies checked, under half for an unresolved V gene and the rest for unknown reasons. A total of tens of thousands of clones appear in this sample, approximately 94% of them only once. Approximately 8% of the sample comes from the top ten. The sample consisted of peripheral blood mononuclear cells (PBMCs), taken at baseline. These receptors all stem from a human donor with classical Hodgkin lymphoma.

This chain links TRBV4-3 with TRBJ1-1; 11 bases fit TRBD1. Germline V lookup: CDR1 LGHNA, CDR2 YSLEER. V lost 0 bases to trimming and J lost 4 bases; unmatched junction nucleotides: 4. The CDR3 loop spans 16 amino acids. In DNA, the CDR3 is TGCGCCAGCAGCCAAGACGCCGGGACAGGGGGCACTGAAGCTTTCTTT. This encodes CASSQDAGTGGTEAFF.

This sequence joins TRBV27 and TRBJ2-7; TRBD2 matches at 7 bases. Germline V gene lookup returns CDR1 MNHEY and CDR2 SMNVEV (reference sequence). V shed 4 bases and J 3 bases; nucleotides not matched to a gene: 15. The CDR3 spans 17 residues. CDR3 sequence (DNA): TGTGCCAGCAGTTCCGTTGGGGGGGGTAGGTGGGACTACGAGCAGTACTTC. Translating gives CASSSVGGGRWDYEQYF.

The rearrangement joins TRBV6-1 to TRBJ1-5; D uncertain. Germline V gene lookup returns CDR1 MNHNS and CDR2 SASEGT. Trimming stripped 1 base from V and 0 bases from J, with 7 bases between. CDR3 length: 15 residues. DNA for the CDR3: TGTGCCAGCAGTGAAGTTCCTCTTAGCAATCAGCCCCAGCATTTT. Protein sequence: CASSEVPLSNQPQHF.

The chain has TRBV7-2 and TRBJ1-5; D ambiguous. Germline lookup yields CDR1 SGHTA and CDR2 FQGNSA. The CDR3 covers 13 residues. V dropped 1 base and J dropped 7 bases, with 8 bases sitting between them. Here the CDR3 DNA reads TGTGCCAGCAGCTTAGATGTGGAACAGCCCCAGCATTTT. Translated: CASSLDVEQPQHF.

The CDR3 region is CASSPASGSYTQYF. The CDR3 DNA reads TGTGCCAGCAGTCCCGCTAGCGGGAGTTATACGCAGTATTTT. The V call is TRBV27, the J call TRBJ2-3; 10 bases line up with TRBD2. The CDR3 has 14 amino acids. V was clipped by 5 bases and J by 7 bases; unmatched bases: 6. CDR1 is MNHEY and CDR2 is SMNVEV in the germline V gene (reference sequence).

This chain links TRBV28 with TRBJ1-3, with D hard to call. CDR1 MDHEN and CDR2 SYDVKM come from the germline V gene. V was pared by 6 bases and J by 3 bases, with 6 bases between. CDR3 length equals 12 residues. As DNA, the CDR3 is TGTGCCAGCAGCCCCGTTGGAAACACCATATATTTT. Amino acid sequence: CASSPVGNTIYF.

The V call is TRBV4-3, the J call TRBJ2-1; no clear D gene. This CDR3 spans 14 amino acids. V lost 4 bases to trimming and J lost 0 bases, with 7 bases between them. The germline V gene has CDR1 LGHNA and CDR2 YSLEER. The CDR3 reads CASSRVGSYNEQFF. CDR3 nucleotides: TGCGCCAGCAGCCGGGTTGGCTCCTACAATGAGCAGTTCTTC.

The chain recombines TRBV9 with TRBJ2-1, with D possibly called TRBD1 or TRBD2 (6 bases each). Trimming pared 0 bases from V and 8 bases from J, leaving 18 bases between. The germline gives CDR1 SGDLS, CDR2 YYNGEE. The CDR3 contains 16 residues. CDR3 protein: CASSVEEGGGFDEQFF. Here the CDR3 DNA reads TGTGCCAGCAGCGTAGAAGAGGGGGGCGGATTCGATGAGCAGTTCTTC.

The CDR3: CASSPGTKNTGELFF. For the CDR3, the DNA is TGTGCCAGTAGTCCAGGGACTAAAAACACCGGGGAGCTGTTTTTT. J is TRBJ2-2 and V is TRBV19, with 7 bases aligning to TRBD2. After removal of 5 bases from V and 2 bases from J, the junction contained 5 bases not matched to a gene. This CDR3 comprises 15 residues. CDR1 and CDR2 (germline): LNHDA, SQIVND (reference sequence).